This passage covers 30 T cell receptor beta chains from one sample sequenced in a study of blood T cell repertoires in COVID-19. TCRdb's copy holds only in-frame clones and misses some; the assay was immunoSEQ multiplex PCR. The sample holds 200,000 to 250,000 clones, 84% seen once. Sample: PBMCs or T cells enriched from blood (not recorded which). These receptors all come from a woman between 35 and 50 years old who had recovered from COVID-19.

This chain uses TRBV30 with TRBJ1-1, with D possibly matching TRBD1 (6 bases). Trimming took 4 bases from V and 1 from J, leaving 10 bases between them. The germline CDR1 and CDR2 sequences are GTSNPN and SVGIG (reference sequence). This CDR3 contains 13 residues. CDR3 DNA: TGTGCCTGGAACAGGGATACGAACACTGAAGCTTTCTTT. Encoded protein: CAWNRDTNTEAFF.

This chain links TRBV5-1 with TRBJ2-1; no clear D. Germline V gene lookup returns CDR1 SGHRS and CDR2 YFSETQ. The ends were cut back, 0 bases at V and 8 bases at J, with 9 bases in the middle. This CDR3 has 13 amino acids. CDR3 region: CASSLALDDEQFF. The CDR3 DNA is TGCGCCAGCAGCTTGGCCCTAGACGATGAGCAGTTCTTC.

The chain has TRBV29-1 and TRBJ2-3; maybe TRBD1 (6 bases). CDR1 is SQVTM, CDR2 ANQGSEA, per germline. The CDR3 is 11 amino acids. Between the trimmed V and J ends, which lost 3 bases and 9 bases, there was a span of 10 bases. The DNA of the CDR3 is TGCAGCGTTGACGGACAGCCCACGCAGTATTTT. Its translation is CSVDGQPTQYF.

The CDR3 DNA reads TGTGCCAGCAGTTTCTCCGTAACGAACACCGGGGAGCTGTTTTTT. The encoded protein is CASSFSVTNTGELFF. The chain carries TRBV27 and TRBJ2-2; D gene unclear. V was shortened by 3 bases and J by 0 bases, with 8 bases between the two germline ends. Germline CDR1 and CDR2: MNHEY and SMNVEV (reference sequence). The CDR3 is 15 residues long.

This chain links TRBV7-9 with TRBJ2-1; possible D gene TRBD2, 6 bases. Trimming cost V 2 bases and J 8 bases, with 16 bases left between them. CDR1 is SEHNR and CDR2 is FQNEAQ in the germline V gene (reference sequence). The CDR3 is 15 residues long. The CDR3 DNA reads TGTGCCAGCAGCTTAATCGGGAGCTCCTCGGATGAGCAGTTCTTC. This encodes CASSLIGSSSDEQFF.

In this sample, this clone turned up a few times. The chain recombines TRBV9 with TRBJ2-3, with D maybe TRBD1 (7 bases). CDR1 SGDLS and CDR2 YYNGEE come from the germline V gene. This CDR3 comprises 16 residues. The V and J ends lost 0 bases and 1 base respectively, with 12 bases between them. The chain's CDR3 is CASSVAGGIGTDTQYF. CDR3 bases: TGTGCCAGCAGCGTAGCAGGGGGGATCGGCACAGATACGCAGTATTTT.

This clone was recorded a few times. The rearrangement links TRBV3-1 (or the pseudogene TRBV3-2) to TRBJ1-1, with D unresolved. This CDR3 has 12 residues. V lost 0 bases and J 8 bases, leaving 7 bases between the germline ends. From germline, CDR1 is LGHDT and CDR2 YNNKEL (reference sequence). The CDR3 region has the DNA TGTGCCAGCAGCCAAGATAGGAGAGAAGCTTTCTTT. Translating gives CASSQDRREAFF.

The J gene is TRBJ2-5, the V gene TRBV27; D is possibly TRBD1 (6 bases). Trimming removed 3 bases at V and 6 bases at J, with 11 bases between. Germline CDR1 reads MNHEY; CDR2 reads SMNVEV (reference sequence). This CDR3 comprises 13 residues. The CDR3 DNA reads TGTGCCAGCAGTTTTTACAGGGAAAAGACCCAGTACTTC. As protein: CASSFYREKTQYF.

This clone was detected a few times. This chain joins TRBV5-5 and TRBJ2-7, with D perhaps TRBD1 (6 bases). The germline V and J ends were trimmed by 3 bases and 5 bases, with 24 bases remaining between them. The CDR3 spans 17 residues. CDR1 is SGHKS, CDR2 YYEKEE, per germline (reference sequence). The CDR3 region has the DNA TGTGCCAGCAGCTCGCAAGGGACGGCAGGGGTGTTTCACGAGCAGTACTTC. Encoded protein: CASSSQGTAGVFHEQYF.

The rearrangement links TRBV2 to TRBJ2-5; 9 bases align to TRBD1. The CDR3 is 14 amino acids. Germline V CDR1 and CDR2: SNHLY, FYNNEI. V shed 1 base and J 5 bases; nucleotides not matched to a gene: 2. CDR3 coding DNA: TGTGCCAGCAGTGAAGAGACAGGGGGTGAGACCCAGTACTTC. It yields the protein CASSEETGGETQYF.

The chain combines TRBV7-2 with TRBJ2-3; weak D call: TRBD2 (5 bases). V lost 5 bases, J lost 1 base, and 16 bases lay in between. The CDR3 spans 16 residues. Germline CDR1 is SGHTA and CDR2 is FQGNSA. The CDR3 nucleotides are TGTGCCAGCAGCCCTTTAGCGTTTTCTGGCACAGATACGCAGTATTTT. Amino acid sequence: CASSPLAFSGTDTQYF.

The chain recombines TRBV18 with TRBJ2-1; 7 bases are shared with TRBD1. Germline values: CDR1 KGHSH, CDR2 LQKENI. Unmatched junction bases numbered 9, after V lost 1 base and J lost 9 bases. The CDR3 runs to 15 residues. CDR3 amino acids: CASSPLTGPRVEQFF. CDR3 DNA: TGTGCCAGCTCACCACTGACAGGGCCTCGGGTTGAGCAGTTCTTC.

The chain has TRBV5-1 and TRBJ1-2; 7 nucleotides agree with TRBD1. The CDR3 extends over 16 amino acids. Per germline, CDR1 SGHRS and CDR2 YFSETQ. V was pared by 3 bases and J by 8 bases, with 16 bases of the junction left unmatched. Here the CDR3 DNA reads TGCGCCAGCAGCTACTACACTCCACAGGGGAATCAGGGCTACACCTTC. Residues: CASSYYTPQGNQGYTF.

V and J are TRBV7-8 and TRBJ1-6, with 7 positions matching TRBD1. The CDR3 extends over 14 amino acids. Unmatched junction bases numbered 9, after V lost 7 bases and J lost 9 bases. Per germline, CDR1 SGHVS and CDR2 FQNEAQ. The CDR3 here is CASTLTGKGSPLHF. As DNA, the CDR3 is TGTGCCAGCACCTTGACAGGGAAAGGTTCACCCCTCCACTTT. Based on the CDR3 plus reference TRBV7-8 and TRBJ1-6, the full variable domain is GAGVSQSPRYKVAKRGQDVALRCDPISGHVSLFWYQQALGQGPEFLTYFQNEAQLDKSGLPSDRFFAERPEGSVSTLKIQRTQQEDSAVYLCASTLTGKGSPLHFGNGTRLTVT.

J is TRBJ2-3 and V is TRBV2, with D possibly being TRBD2 (6 bases). The CDR3 runs 16 residues. CDR1 and CDR2 (germline): SNHLY, FYNNEI. V was cut by 6 bases and J by 0 bases, with 16 bases left in between. This chain's CDR3 is CASRGGGRASTDTQYF. The CDR3, as DNA: TGTGCCAGCAGAGGAGGAGGGAGAGCGAGCACAGATACGCAGTATTTT.

The V and J genes are TRBV7-9 and TRBJ1-4; a weak D match, TRBD1 (5 bases). V shed 1 base and J shed 3 bases, with 15 bases lying between them. Germline lookup yields CDR1 SEHNR and CDR2 FQNEAQ (reference sequence). The CDR3 extends over 17 amino acids. CDR3 protein: CASSLGIVGEPNEKLFF. The DNA of the CDR3 is TGTGCCAGCAGCTTAGGCATTGTAGGGGAACCTAATGAAAAACTGTTTTTT.

The V gene is TRBV2, the J gene TRBJ1-5, with TRBD1 matching 8 bases. With V trimmed by 4 bases and J by 5 bases, 7 bases remained unmatched. The CDR3 has 15 amino acids. CDR1 and CDR2 from the germline V gene are SNHLY and FYNNEI. Here the CDR3 DNA reads TGTGCCAGCAGTGCGGGGGACAGGAGGTATCAGCCCCAGCATTTT. This translates into CASSAGDRRYQPQHF.

The genes are TRBV4-1 and TRBJ1-5; a possible D gene is TRBD1 (6 bases). CDR1 MGHRA and CDR2 YSYEKL come from the germline V gene. This CDR3 has 17 amino acids. V lost 2 bases and J lost 5, with 19 bases in between. CDR3 residues: CASSQSLVTGPYQPQHF. The CDR3 nucleotides are TGCGCCAGCAGCCAAAGCTTAGTGACAGGTCCCTATCAGCCCCAGCATTTT.

This sequence joins TRBV20-1 and TRBJ2-5; D is unclear. The CDR3 consists of 11 residues. Germline V gene sequence: CDR1 DFQATT, CDR2 SNEGSKA (reference sequence). Trimming left V 6 bases short and J 5 bases short, with 10 bases between. Here the CDR3 DNA reads TGCAGTGCCCGAGATCTGGAGACCCAGTACTTC. It is translated as CSARDLETQYF.

V and J are TRBV5-1 and TRBJ1-4, with 7 bases that match TRBD1. CDR3 length equals 13 residues. V shed 2 bases, J shed 8 bases, and the junction held 3 bases outside the gene matches. Germline-derived CDR1 and CDR2 are SGHRS and YFSETQ. CDR3 nucleotide sequence: TGCGCCAGCAGCTTCCGACAGGGCGAAAAACTGTTTTTT. It translates to CASSFRQGEKLFF.

This rearrangement joins TRBV24-1 to TRBJ2-2, with a tentative D call TRBD1 (6 bases). This CDR3 region has 14 residues. Deletions cut 9 bases from V and 6 bases from J, with 16 bases between. Germline V gene data show CDR1 as KGHDR and CDR2 as SFDVKD. CDR3 region: CATSGAGEAGELFF. In DNA, the CDR3 is TGTGCCACCTCAGGGGCAGGGGAAGCCGGGGAGCTGTTTTTT.

V gene TRBV24-1 combines with J gene TRBJ2-1; tentatively, D is TRBD2 (5 bases). The V end was cut by 3 bases, the J end by 12 bases, with 17 bases between. CDR3 length equals 14 residues. Germline V gene data show CDR1 as KGHDR and CDR2 as SFDVKD. CDR3: CATSDNSLRRGQFF. The CDR3 nucleotides are TGTGCCACCAGTGATAATTCTCTACGACGGGGGCAGTTCTTC.

The chain employs TRBV6-5 and TRBJ1-2; D not resolved. Germline CDR1 reads MNHEY; CDR2 reads SVGAGI. Trimming pared 4 bases from V and 7 bases from J, leaving 16 bases between. The CDR3 totals 14 residues. CDR3 sequence (DNA): TGTGCCAGCAGTTCCCCCGGGGTAGCGAGTGGCTACACCTTC. Amino acids: CASSSPGVASGYTF.

This chain links TRBV27 with TRBJ2-3, with 10 nucleotides matching TRBD2. The CDR3 sequence is 16 residues long. Germline lookup yields CDR1 MNHEY and CDR2 SMNVEV (reference sequence). After removal of 0 bases from V and 2 bases from J, the junction contained 2 bases not matched to a gene. The CDR3 reads CASSLSTSGFTDTQYF. The CDR3 DNA reads TGTGCCAGCAGTTTATCGACTAGCGGGTTCACAGATACGCAGTATTTT.

The chain is built from TRBV7-8 and TRBJ2-5; TRBD1 matches 7 bases. V lost 5 bases, J lost 10 bases, and 13 bases stayed unmatched. There are 14 residues in the CDR3. In germline, CDR1 is SGHVS, CDR2 FQNEAQ. The CDR3 here is CASSTGTALGDQYF. DNA of the CDR3: TGTGCCAGCAGCACCGGGACAGCTTTGGGGGACCAGTACTTC.

The chain carries TRBV19 and TRBJ2-3; maybe TRBD1 (6 bases). This CDR3 is 15 amino acids long. The V and J ends lost 4 bases and 1 base respectively, with 12 bases between them. From germline, CDR1 is LNHDA and CDR2 SQIVND (reference sequence). CDR3 in DNA: TGTGCCAGTAGTAGTGACAGGCGGGGCACAGATACGCAGTATTTT. Its protein product is CASSSDRRGTDTQYF.

This clone occurred once. The V and J genes are TRBV9 and TRBJ2-1, with TRBD2 matching over 11 bases. V lost 2 bases and J lost 4; bases outside the gene matches: 5. The CDR3 spans 16 residues. The germline V gene has CDR1 SGDLS and CDR2 YYNGEE. The CDR3 spells CASSVTGTSGYNEQFF. The CDR3 coding sequence is TGTGCCAGCAGCGTCACCGGGACTAGCGGATACAATGAGCAGTTCTTC.

The sample holds a few counts of this clone. The chain uses TRBV19 and TRBJ1-5; maybe TRBD1 (5 bases). The germline V and J ends were trimmed by 9 bases and 5 bases, with 11 bases remaining between them. This CDR3 contains 12 residues. Germline V gene lookup returns CDR1 LNHDA and CDR2 SQIVND (reference sequence). This chain's CDR3 is CASRVGDQPQHF. The CDR3 DNA follows: TGTGCCAGCAGAGTAGGGGATCAGCCCCAGCATTTT.

This clone was observed at least ten times. V is TRBV6-5 and J is TRBJ2-5, with 12 bases that match TRBD1. The CDR3 covers 14 residues. V dropped 6 bases and J dropped 6; count of bases not matched to a gene: 5. CDR1 and CDR2 (germline): MNHEY, SVGAGI. The CDR3 protein is CASRGTGGSKTQYF. CDR3 in DNA: TGTGCCAGCAGGGGGACAGGGGGCTCGAAGACCCAGTACTTC.

The rearrangement uses TRBV28 and TRBJ2-7, with 7 bases lining up with TRBD2. This CDR3 has 13 amino acids. Germline V lookup: CDR1 MDHEN, CDR2 SYDVKM. J was trimmed by 2 bases and V by 6 bases; bases with no gene match: 4. In nucleotides, the CDR3 is TGTGCCAGCAGCCGACTAGCAACCTACGAGCAGTACTTC. Protein product: CASSRLATYEQYF. Full variable domain (missing parts from reference TRBV28 and TRBJ2-7): DVKVTQSSRYLVKRTGEKVFLECVQDMDHENMFWYRQDPGLGLRLIYFSYDVKMKEKGDIPEGYSVSREKKERFSLILESASTNQTSMYLCASSRLATYEQYFGPGTRLTVT.